These T cell receptor beta chains were read from a single sample in a study of Ad26.COV2.S vaccination and SARS-CoV-2 variants. Clones were sequenced by immunoSEQ multiplex PCR, and TCRdb holds only the in-frame ones, with some missing. The data hold hundreds of thousands of clones, with roughly 90% observed a single time. The specimen was peripheral blood, collected in a trial of Ad26.COV2.S vaccine versus placebo. The receptor source for this set is a person between 18 and 65 years old who received the Ad26.COV2.S COVID-19 vaccine or a placebo. The CDR3 runs from the conserved cysteine through the conserved F or W. The order of the fields is V gene, D gene, clone size, J gene, CDR3 protein, CDR3 DNA. D genes are given only for firm matches. For some rows the clone size is stated as once, few or many, or as a class when expanded; others skip it.

v_gene: TRBV6-6
d_gene: -
abundance: -
j_gene: TRBJ2-1
CDR3aa: CASRNTGLGNEQFF
CDR3nt: TGTGCCAGCAGGAATACAGGGTTGGGGAATGAGCAGTTCTTC

v_gene: TRBV19
d_gene: -
abundance: -
j_gene: TRBJ2-3
CDR3aa: CASSITGPRTDTQYF
CDR3nt: TGTGCCAGTAGTATCACCGGGCCCCGCACAGATACGCAGTATTTT

v_gene: TRBV19
d_gene: -
abundance: -
j_gene: TRBJ1-2
CDR3aa: CASKAPSRQNYGYTF
CDR3nt: TGTGCCAGTAAAGCCCCAAGCCGGCAGAACTATGGCTACACCTTC

v_gene: TRBV13
d_gene: -
abundance: -
j_gene: TRBJ2-5
CDR3aa: CASSLWVSETQNF
CDR3nt: TGTGCCAGCAGCCTCTGGGTCAGTGAGACCCAGAACTTC

v_gene: TRBV2
d_gene: TRBD1
abundance: -
j_gene: TRBJ1-2
CDR3aa: CAQIQGQGGLYGYTF
CDR3nt: TGTGCCCAAATCCAGGGACAGGGAGGCCTCTATGGCTACACCTTC

v_gene: TRBV7-9
d_gene: -
abundance: -
j_gene: TRBJ2-7
CDR3aa: CASSLVGTVSYEQYF
CDR3nt: TGTGCCAGCAGCTTAGTTGGGACGGTCTCCTACGAGCAGTACTTC

v_gene: TRBV4-1
d_gene: -
abundance: -
j_gene: TRBJ1-1
CDR3aa: CASSQGRGTNTEAFF
CDR3nt: TGCGCCAGCAGCCAAGGACGGGGGACCAACACTGAAGCTTTCTTT

v_gene: TRBV12-3/TRBV12-4
d_gene: TRBD2
abundance: -
j_gene: TRBJ2-7
CDR3aa: CASSLRREVVQYF
CDR3nt: TGTGCCAGCAGTTTGAGGCGGGAGGTGGTGCAGTACTTC

v_gene: TRBV19
d_gene: -
abundance: -
j_gene: TRBJ2-7
CDR3aa: CASSMAGGNYEQYF
CDR3nt: TGTGCCAGTAGTATGGCTGGAGGAAACTACGAGCAGTACTTC

v_gene: TRBV3-1/TRBV3-2
d_gene: TRBD2
abundance: -
j_gene: TRBJ2-5
CDR3aa: CASSLRLAAAWETQYF
CDR3nt: TGTGCCAGCAGCCTTCGACTAGCGGCCGCCTGGGAGACCCAGTACTTC

v_gene: TRBV3-1/TRBV3-2
d_gene: -
abundance: -
j_gene: TRBJ2-7
CDR3aa: CASSARPHEQYF
CDR3nt: TGTGCCAGCAGCGCTAGACCCCACGAGCAGTACTTC

v_gene: TRBV21-1
d_gene: -
abundance: once
j_gene: TRBJ2-7
CDR3aa: CASSKPDRRSYEQYF
CDR3nt: TGTGCCAGCAGCAAACCGGACCGAAGATCCTACGAGCAGTACTTC

v_gene: TRBV19
d_gene: TRBD2
abundance: -
j_gene: TRBJ2-3
CDR3aa: CASSTSGSQADTQYF
CDR3nt: TGTGCCAGTTCGACTAGCGGGAGCCAGGCAGATACGCAGTATTTT

v_gene: TRBV6-5
d_gene: TRBD1
abundance: -
j_gene: TRBJ2-7
CDR3aa: CASSPGTGSYEQYF
CDR3nt: TGTGCCAGCAGTCCCGGGACAGGGAGTTACGAGCAGTACTTC

v_gene: TRBV5-4
d_gene: -
abundance: few
j_gene: TRBJ2-1
CDR3aa: CASSLVRTEESRSYNEQFF
CDR3nt: TGTGCCAGCAGCTTGGTTAGGACGGAGGAGAGTCGCTCCTACAATGAGCAGTTCTTC

v_gene: TRBV4-2
d_gene: -
abundance: -
j_gene: TRBJ2-2
CDR3aa: CASSLQTHGVWELFF
CDR3nt: TGTGCCAGCAGCCTCCAGACCCATGGGGTGTGGGAGCTGTTTTTT

v_gene: TRBV19
d_gene: TRBD2
abundance: once
j_gene: TRBJ2-5
CDR3aa: CASSSPSGGTETQYF
CDR3nt: TGTGCCAGTAGTTCACCTAGCGGGGGGACGGAGACCCAGTACTTC

v_gene: TRBV5-1
d_gene: -
abundance: -
j_gene: TRBJ2-1
CDR3aa: CASSSGQDHYNEQFF
CDR3nt: TGCGCCAGCAGCTCCGGGCAAGACCACTACAATGAGCAGTTCTTC

v_gene: TRBV5-1
d_gene: TRBD2
abundance: -
j_gene: TRBJ2-1
CDR3aa: CATTPGLAGVDEQFF
CDR3nt: TGCGCCACCACTCCAGGCCTAGCGGGAGTCGATGAGCAGTTCTTC

v_gene: TRBV6-5
d_gene: -
abundance: -
j_gene: TRBJ2-1
CDR3aa: CASSYSSLNEQFF
CDR3nt: TGTGCCAGCAGTTACTCATCTTTAAATGAGCAGTTCTTC

v_gene: TRBV18
d_gene: TRBD1
abundance: once
j_gene: TRBJ1-4
CDR3aa: CASSLQGYEKLFF
CDR3nt: TGTGCCAGCTCACTACAGGGGTATGAAAAACTGTTTTTT

v_gene: TRBV5-5
d_gene: -
abundance: once
j_gene: TRBJ2-7
CDR3aa: CASSFWDNAYEQYF
CDR3nt: TGTGCCAGCAGCTTCTGGGACAACGCCTACGAGCAGTACTTC

v_gene: TRBV7-2
d_gene: -
abundance: -
j_gene: TRBJ1-5
CDR3aa: CASSLRGNQPQHF
CDR3nt: TGTGCCAGCAGCTTGCGGGGTAATCAGCCCCAGCATTTT

v_gene: TRBV19
d_gene: -
abundance: -
j_gene: TRBJ1-5
CDR3aa: CASSITGGGTGNQPQHF
CDR3nt: TGTGCCAGTAGTATAACAGGTGGGGGGACTGGCAATCAGCCCCAGCATTTT

v_gene: TRBV20-1
d_gene: -
abundance: -
j_gene: TRBJ1-2
CDR3aa: CSASPPSGFYGYTF
CDR3nt: TGCAGTGCTAGTCCCCCGTCAGGGTTCTATGGCTACACCTTC

v_gene: TRBV2
d_gene: TRBD2
abundance: -
j_gene: TRBJ2-7
CDR3aa: CASRVGEGSGEQYF
CDR3nt: TGTGCCAGCCGGGTAGGGGAGGGCTCGGGCGAGCAGTACTTC